This paragraph reports one T cell receptor beta chain. Profiling relied on immunoSEQ multiplex PCR, and the TCRdb table lists in-frame clones only, not all of them. The table records 500,000 to 550,000 clones, approximately 80% of them present only once. This entry is derived from a study of shared T cell receptors in the human thymus. These data also featured in a second study, about human thymus T cells. That source adds: Infants served as donors; they were healthy and Finnish and were having corrective surgery for congenital heart defects. The thymus was resected at corrective cardiac surgery. Use of V and J genes seemed skewed within the thymic and blood repertoires. Related research described strongly overlapping thymic repertoires in unrelated people.

The sequence was obtained from a boy under three years old with a congenital heart defect. What was sequenced was thymocytes.

This chain's CDR3 is CASSERDRINQPQHF. CDR3 DNA: TGTGCCAGTAGCGAAAGGGACAGGATTAATCAGCCCCAGCATTTT. V is TRBV19 and J is TRBJ1-5, with 8 bases identical to TRBD1. With 6 bases clipped from V and 4 bases from J, the junction kept 8 bases outside the gene matches. The CDR3 extends over 15 amino acids. Germline V gene data show CDR1 as LNHDA and CDR2 as SQIVND (reference sequence).